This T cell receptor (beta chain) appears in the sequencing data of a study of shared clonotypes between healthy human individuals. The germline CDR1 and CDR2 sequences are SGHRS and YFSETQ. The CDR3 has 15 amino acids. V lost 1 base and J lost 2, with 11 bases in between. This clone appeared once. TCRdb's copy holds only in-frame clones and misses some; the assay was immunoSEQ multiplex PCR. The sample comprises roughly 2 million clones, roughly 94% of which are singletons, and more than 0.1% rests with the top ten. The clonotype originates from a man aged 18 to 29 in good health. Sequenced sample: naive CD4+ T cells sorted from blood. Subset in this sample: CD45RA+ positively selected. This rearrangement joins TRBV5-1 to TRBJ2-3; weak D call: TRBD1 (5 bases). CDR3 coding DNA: TGCGCCAGCAGCTTGTACAGGATAGACACAGATACGCAGTATTTT. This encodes CASSLYRIDTDTQYF.